These 4 T cell receptor beta chains came from one sample sequenced in a study of blood T cell repertoires in COVID-19. The data were produced by immunoSEQ multiplex PCR, yet TCRdb's version contains in-frame clones alone and is incomplete. Among roughly 260,000 clones, about 89% were seen once, and the ten largest hold 2.3%. Sequenced sample: peripheral blood. All receptors come from a woman between 45 and 65 years old with acute or convalescent COVID-19.

The J gene is TRBJ2-7, the V gene TRBV28; the D gene is possibly TRBD1 (6 bases). With 6 bases removed from V and 0 bases from J, the gap between germline ends came to 9 bases. The CDR3 runs 13 residues. CDR1 is MDHEN, CDR2 SYDVKM, per germline. For the CDR3, the DNA is TGTGCCAGCAGCAGGGGCTACTCCTACGAGCAGTACTTC. Translation gives CASSRGYSYEQYF.

J is TRBJ2-5 and V is TRBV29-1; D is possibly TRBD1 (6 bases). This CDR3 contains 13 residues. The germline V gene encodes CDR1 SQVTM and CDR2 ANQGSEA. Trimming took 6 bases from V and 2 from J, leaving 13 bases between them. Written as DNA, the CDR3 is TGCAGCGTCCGGGACAAGCAACAAGAGACCCAGTACTTC. This sequence encodes CSVRDKQQETQYF.

The chain links TRBV19 to TRBJ1-2; D is undetermined. The CDR3 is 13 residues long. The V gene lost 3 bases and the J gene lost 0 bases, with 5 bases spanning the gap. Germline CDR1 reads LNHDA; CDR2 reads SQIVND (reference sequence). CDR3 sequence (DNA): TGTGCCAGTAGTATGACTCCTAACTATGGCTACACCTTC. It translates to CASSMTPNYGYTF.

V usage is TRBV3-1 (or the pseudogene TRBV3-2) and J usage is TRBJ2-7, with 7 bases that match TRBD2. Per germline, CDR1 LGHDT and CDR2 YNNKEL (reference sequence). CDR3 size: 16 residues. The V segment lost 0 bases and the J segment 3 bases; nucleotides outside the gene matches: 8. The CDR3 DNA is TGTGCCAGCAGCCAAGAGTTGGCGGGGAGGGACTACGAGCAGTACTTC. Encoded protein: CASSQELAGRDYEQYF.